This T cell receptor (beta chain) is drawn from a study of blood T cell repertoires in COVID-19. Whole-study context: Acute and convalescent COVID-19 specimens originated in the United States, Italy and Spain. Sources were T cells, B-cell-depleted T cells, or PBMCs; the material itself was cDNA or gDNA.

V gave up 0 bases and J gave up 8 bases, with 14 bases separating them. Per the germline V gene, CDR1 is SGDLS and CDR2 is YYNGEE. The CDR3 totals 14 residues. Authors' data handling: Counts of nucleated cells, estimated from reference gene primer amplification, were obtained. Sequencing was performed with immunoSEQ multiplex PCR; in TCRdb, only in-frame clones are kept and a portion is missing. The DNA gave D and trimming, while V, J and clone size come from that table. There are around 200,000 clones in the sample; around 88% occur only once, and less than 3.5% lies in the top ten. This chain joins TRBV9 and TRBJ1-1; D call uncertain. Source material: peripheral blood. This receptor was obtained from a man aged 50-60 years with active or convalescent COVID-19. The CDR3 bases are TGTGCCAGCAGCGTAGGGCACAGCTTCCCCGAAGCTTTCTTT. It encodes CASSVGHSFPEAFF.